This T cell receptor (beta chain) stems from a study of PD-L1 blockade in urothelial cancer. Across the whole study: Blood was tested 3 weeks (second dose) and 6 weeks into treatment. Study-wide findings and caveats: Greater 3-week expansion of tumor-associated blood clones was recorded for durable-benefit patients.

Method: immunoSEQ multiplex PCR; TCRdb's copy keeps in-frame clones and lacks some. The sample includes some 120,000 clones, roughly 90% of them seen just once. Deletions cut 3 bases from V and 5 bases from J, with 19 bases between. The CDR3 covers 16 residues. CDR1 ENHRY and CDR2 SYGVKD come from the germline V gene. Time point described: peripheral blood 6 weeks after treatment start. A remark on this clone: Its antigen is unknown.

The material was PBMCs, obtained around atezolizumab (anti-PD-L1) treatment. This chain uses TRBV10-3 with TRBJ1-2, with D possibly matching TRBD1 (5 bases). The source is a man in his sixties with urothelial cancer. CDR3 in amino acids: CAISEQAAAPPYGYTF. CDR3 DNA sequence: TGTGCCATCAGTGAACAGGCGGCTGCTCCCCCTTATGGCTACACCTTC.